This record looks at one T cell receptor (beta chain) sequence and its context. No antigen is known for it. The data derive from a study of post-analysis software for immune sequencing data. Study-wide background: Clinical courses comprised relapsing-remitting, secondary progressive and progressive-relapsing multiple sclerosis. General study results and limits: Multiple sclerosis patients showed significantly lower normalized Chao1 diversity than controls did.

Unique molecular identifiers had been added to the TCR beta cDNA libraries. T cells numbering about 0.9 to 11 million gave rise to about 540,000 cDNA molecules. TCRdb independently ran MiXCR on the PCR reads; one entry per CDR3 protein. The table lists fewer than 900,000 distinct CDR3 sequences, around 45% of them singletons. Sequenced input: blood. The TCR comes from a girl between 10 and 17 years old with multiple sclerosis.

The CDR3 here is CASSRPGSPEQYF. The CDR3 DNA reads as TGTGCCAGCAGCCGTCCGGGCAGCCCCGAGCAGTACTTC. The chain combines TRBV5-5 with TRBJ2-5; no clear D. The better agreement between TRBJ2-7 and the DNA end casts doubt on the J call. This CDR3 comprises 13 residues. The germline CDR1 and CDR2 sequences are SGHKS and YYEKEE (reference sequence).